The text below deals with one T cell receptor (beta chain). The data stem from a study of shared clonotypes between healthy human individuals. Overall study: Contributing individuals were two females and three males aged 18 to 49.

Samples underwent the assay at deep level. Replicate PCRs run on unsorted PBMC used about 0.3 ug DNA, which was approximately 30,000 T cell genomes. Unsorted PBMC DNA went through sequencing on ten immunoSEQ deep assay plates. Using immunoSEQ multiplex PCR, the repertoire was profiled, and TCRdb retains in-frame clones only, with some absent. Seen here are about 470,000 clones, 79% observed once, and the top ten hold around 13%. Per germline, CDR1 MNHEY and CDR2 SMNVEV (reference sequence). V lost 2 bases and J lost 0; bases outside the gene matches: 1. The CDR3 covers 17 residues. What was sequenced was PBMCs. The sequence was collected from a middle-aged woman in good health. Some clones in this sample may be carry-over from other donors' samples. The chain is built from TRBV27 and TRBJ2-2; 12 bases align to TRBD2. The CDR3 DNA is TGTGCCAGCAGTTTAAGACTAGCGGGAGCGAACACCGGGGAGCTGTTTTTT. It translates to CASSLRLAGANTGELFF.